This T cell receptor beta chain was sequenced during a study of T-cell memory formation after mild COVID-19. Study results and caveats: Detection of some responders pre-infection suggested pre-existing cross-reactive memory T cells participated.

Trimming took 6 bases from V and 6 from J, leaving 12 bases between them. Germline lookup yields CDR1 MNHNY and CDR2 SVGAGI (reference sequence). This CDR3 contains 12 residues. Using constant-segment primers, 5'RACE produced TCR alpha and TCR beta cDNA libraries carrying sample barcodes and UMIs. TCRdb analysed the 5' RACE reads with MiXCR anew, one entry per CDR3 protein. The table lists roughly 620,000 distinct CDR3 sequences, more than 15% of them singletons. The sample holds a few counts of this clonotype. The antigen is unknown. V gene TRBV6-6 combines with J gene TRBJ2-7; D remains ambiguous. Sequencing was performed on PBMCs or a T cell subset sorted from them (not recorded which). The sequence was collected from an adult woman who had mild COVID-19 (a few samples of this study predate the infection). Cell type and time point are not known. The chain's CDR3 is CASSSAYGEQYF. CDR3 coding DNA: TGTGCCAGCAGCTCCGCCTATGGCGAGCAGTACTTC.